Listed below are T cell receptor beta chains from one sample, sequenced in a study of shared clonotypes between healthy human individuals. The protocol was immunoSEQ multiplex PCR, while the TCRdb copy is restricted to in-frame clones and leaves out a portion. The top ten clones hold roughly 56% of a sample with under 80,000 clones, roughly two thirds of them seen once. Sequenced input: memory CD8+ T cells sorted from blood. The receptor source for this set is a man aged 25 to 45 in good health. CDR3s include the opening cysteine and the closing phenylalanine or tryptophan. The order of the fields is clone size, V gene, J gene, D gene, CDR3 protein, CDR3 DNA. A D gene is named only where the DNA matches it firmly. Expanded clones get a size class; other rows say once, few or many, or leave the size out.

abundance: .
v_gene: TRBV11-2
j_gene: TRBJ2-1
d_gene: TRBD2
CDR3aa: CASSLTSGNGDEQFF
CDR3nt: TGTGCCAGCAGCTTGACTAGCGGGAATGGGGATGAGCAGTTCTTC

abundance: .
v_gene: TRBV7-9
j_gene: TRBJ2-6
d_gene: .
CDR3aa: CASKGYSGANVLTF
CDR3nt: TGTGCCAGCAAGGGTTACTCTGGGGCCAACGTCCTGACTTTC

abundance: .
v_gene: TRBV5-6
j_gene: TRBJ2-2
d_gene: .
CDR3aa: CASSLAKQFRNTGELFF
CDR3nt: TGTGCCAGCAGCTTGGCCAAGCAGTTTAGGAACACCGGGGAGCTGTTTTTT

abundance: .
v_gene: TRBV27
j_gene: TRBJ2-7
d_gene: .
CDR3aa: CASSSSDREVEQYF
CDR3nt: .

abundance: .
v_gene: TRBV28
j_gene: TRBJ2-7
d_gene: .
CDR3aa: CASSLIDSGTYEQYF
CDR3nt: TGTGCCAGCAGTTTAATCGATAGCGGTACCTACGAGCAGTACTTC

abundance: .
v_gene: TRBV7-9
j_gene: TRBJ1-5
d_gene: .
CDR3aa: CASSDIRENQPQHF
CDR3nt: TGTGCCAGCAGCGACATCAGGGAGAATCAGCCCCAGCATTTT

abundance: .
v_gene: TRBV5-1
j_gene: TRBJ2-2
d_gene: TRBD2
CDR3aa: CASLLEAGGANTGELFF
CDR3nt: TGCGCCAGCCTTCTTGAAGCGGGAGGGGCGAACACCGGGGAGCTGTTTTTT

abundance: few
v_gene: TRBV10-2
j_gene: TRBJ2-6
d_gene: .
CDR3aa: CASSGGAPGLGAGSASGANVLTF
CDR3nt: TGCGCCAGCAGTGGTGGGGCACCGGGACTCGGGGCAGGGTCGGCTTCTGGGGCCAACGTCCTGACTTTC

abundance: few
v_gene: TRBV29-1
j_gene: TRBJ1-1
d_gene: .
CDR3aa: CSVVLGAEAFF
CDR3nt: TGCAGCGTTGTTCTGGGGGCTGAAGCTTTCTTT

abundance: .
v_gene: TRBV12-5
j_gene: TRBJ1-1
d_gene: .
CDR3aa: CASGLEGGTEAFF
CDR3nt: TGTGCTAGTGGTTTGGAGGGAGGAACTGAAGCTTTCTTT

abundance: .
v_gene: TRBV5-1
j_gene: TRBJ2-5
d_gene: TRBD1
CDR3aa: CASSSTGTGEETQYF
CDR3nt: TGCGCCAGCAGCTCAACCGGGACAGGGGAAGAGACCCAGTACTTC

abundance: many
v_gene: TRBV11-2
j_gene: TRBJ2-7
d_gene: TRBD2
CDR3aa: CASRPTSGPLYEQYF
CDR3nt: TGTGCCAGCAGGCCTACTAGCGGACCTCTCTACGAGCAGTACTTC

abundance: .
v_gene: TRBV11-2
j_gene: TRBJ1-1
d_gene: .
CDR3aa: CASSLGLGEGAFF
CDR3nt: TGTGCCAGCAGCTTAGGCCTCGGTGAGGGAGCTTTCTTT

abundance: few
v_gene: TRBV2
j_gene: TRBJ2-7
d_gene: TRBD1
CDR3aa: CASSENRDRGYEQYF
CDR3nt: TGTGCCAGCAGTGAAAACCGGGACAGGGGATACGAGCAGTACTTC

abundance: many
v_gene: TRBV2
j_gene: TRBJ2-3
d_gene: TRBD2
CDR3aa: CASSERSGRAKDTQYF
CDR3nt: TGTGCCAGCAGTGAAAGGAGCGGGAGGGCCAAAGATACGCAGTATTTT

abundance: .
v_gene: TRBV7-9
j_gene: TRBJ2-1
d_gene: TRBD1
CDR3aa: CASSQGTGSNEQFF
CDR3nt: TGTGCCAGCAGCCAGGGGACAGGGTCCAATGAGCAGTTCTTC

abundance: many
v_gene: TRBV29-1
j_gene: TRBJ2-1
d_gene: .
CDR3aa: CSAREGEMIYNEQFF
CDR3nt: TGCAGCGCCAGGGAGGGGGAGATGATCTACAATGAGCAGTTCTTC

abundance: .
v_gene: TRBV28
j_gene: TRBJ2-5
d_gene: TRBD2
CDR3aa: CASSFSLSGSLEETQYF
CDR3nt: TGTGCCAGCAGTTTCTCCCTTAGCGGGAGTTTGGAAGAGACCCAGTACTTC

abundance: .
v_gene: TRBV19
j_gene: TRBJ1-2
d_gene: .
CDR3aa: CASSRAGTLNYGYTF
CDR3nt: TGTGCCAGTAGTAGGGCGGGGACACTCAACTATGGCTACACCTTC

abundance: .
v_gene: TRBV29-1
j_gene: TRBJ2-1
d_gene: .
CDR3aa: CSVENRATYNEQFF
CDR3nt: TGCAGCGTTGAAAATAGGGCCACCTACAATGAGCAGTTCTTC

abundance: .
v_gene: TRBV7-9
j_gene: TRBJ2-1
d_gene: .
CDR3aa: CASSTTGSSYNEQFF
CDR3nt: TGTGCCAGCAGTACCACGGGGAGCTCCTACAATGAGCAGTTCTTC

abundance: .
v_gene: TRBV7-7
j_gene: TRBJ2-3
d_gene: .
CDR3aa: CASSYNDRDTQYF
CDR3nt: TGTGCTAGCAGCTATAACGATAGGGATACGCAGTATTTT

abundance: .
v_gene: TRBV6-1
j_gene: TRBJ1-2
d_gene: .
CDR3aa: CASFTPNYGYTF
CDR3nt: TGTGCCAGCTTCACACCTAACTATGGCTACACCTTC

abundance: .
v_gene: TRBV5-1
j_gene: TRBJ1-1
d_gene: .
CDR3aa: CASQTDPGLPEAFF
CDR3nt: TGCGCCAGCCAAACCGACCCAGGGTTGCCTGAAGCTTTCTTT

abundance: .
v_gene: TRBV30
j_gene: TRBJ2-7
d_gene: .
CDR3aa: CAWSVQAYEQYF
CDR3nt: TGTGCCTGGAGTGTACAAGCCTACGAGCAGTACTTC

abundance: .
v_gene: TRBV10-2
j_gene: TRBJ1-1
d_gene: .
CDR3aa: CASSESGGRTEAFF
CDR3nt: TGCGCCAGCAGTGAGTCGGGGGGAAGAACTGAAGCTTTCTTT

abundance: few
v_gene: TRBV6-4
j_gene: TRBJ2-1
d_gene: TRBD2
CDR3aa: CASSETSGYNEQFF
CDR3nt: TGTGCCAGCAGTGAGACTAGCGGGTACAATGAGCAGTTCTTC

abundance: .
v_gene: TRBV18
j_gene: TRBJ1-5
d_gene: .
CDR3aa: CASSPGRGDSNQPQHF
CDR3nt: TGTGCCAGCTCACCAGGAAGGGGGGATAGCAATCAGCCCCAGCATTTT

abundance: few
v_gene: TRBV4-1
j_gene: TRBJ2-1
d_gene: .
CDR3aa: CASSQVAGPRNEQFF
CDR3nt: TGCGCCAGCAGCCAAGTTGCGGGACCGCGGAATGAGCAGTTCTTC

abundance: many
v_gene: TRBV7-9
j_gene: TRBJ2-1
d_gene: .
CDR3aa: CASSLSALAGWSYNEQFF
CDR3nt: TGTGCCAGCAGCTTATCCGCTCTGGCGGGATGGTCGTACAATGAGCAGTTCTTC

abundance: .
v_gene: TRBV6-6
j_gene: TRBJ1-3
d_gene: .
CDR3aa: CASSYVRSSGNTIYF
CDR3nt: TGTGCCAGCAGTTACGTTCGGAGCTCTGGAAACACCATATATTTT

abundance: .
v_gene: TRBV10-3
j_gene: TRBJ2-5
d_gene: TRBD1
CDR3aa: CAISERTGGYEGETQYF
CDR3nt: TGTGCCATCAGTGAGAGGACAGGGGGCTATGAGGGAGAGACCCAGTACTTC

abundance: few
v_gene: TRBV9
j_gene: TRBJ2-1
d_gene: TRBD2
CDR3aa: CASSAGTSGRQVVVEQFF
CDR3nt: TGTGCCAGCAGCGCCGGGACTAGCGGGAGGCAGGTGGTTGTGGAGCAGTTCTTC

abundance: .
v_gene: TRBV9
j_gene: TRBJ2-3
d_gene: .
CDR3aa: CASSVSVGGGDQDTQYF
CDR3nt: TGTGCCAGCAGCGTATCGGTCGGGGGAGGAGATCAAGATACGCAGTATTTT

abundance: few
v_gene: TRBV11-2
j_gene: TRBJ2-7
d_gene: .
CDR3aa: CASSPVGSSYEQYF
CDR3nt: TGTGCCAGCAGCCCAGTCGGGAGTTCCTACGAGCAGTACTTC

abundance: .
v_gene: TRBV5-1
j_gene: TRBJ2-6
d_gene: TRBD2
CDR3aa: CASSPGTSGRAAGANVLTF
CDR3nt: TGCGCCAGCAGCCCCGGGACTAGCGGGAGGGCCGCTGGGGCCAACGTCCTGACTTTC